This T cell receptor beta chain was sequenced for a study of cytomegalovirus exposure and HLA in healthy donors. A remark on this clone: Its antigen is as yet unknown.

PCR involved 60 Vbeta and 13 Jbeta primers. The data were produced by immunoSEQ multiplex PCR, yet TCRdb's version contains in-frame clones alone and is incomplete. This sample carries 120,000 or so clones, less than 85% of them seen once, and the ten largest clones take 1%. The ends lost 2 bases at V and 4 bases at J; junction bases unmatched: 4. This CDR3 spans 14 amino acids. Looked up from germline, CDR1 is SGDLS and CDR2 is YYNGEE. The study, taken as a whole, reports: Using the classifier, cytomegalovirus status was reportedly diagnosed with high specificity and sensitivity. In vitro assays verified that a few CMV-associated chains recognized CMV antigens specifically. The likely explanation for a cluster of highly shared sequence variants was sequencing artifact. Earlier analysis yielded a pattern in which most TCR beta V segments were productive about 87% or about 30% of the time.

This chain connects TRBV9 to TRBJ2-3; 7 nucleotides line up with TRBD2. This sequence originates from a man aged 35-49 years in good health and CMV-seronegative. Sequencing used PBMCs. CDR3 sequence: CASSVNSGPDTQYF. CDR3 DNA: TGTGCCAGCAGCGTGAATAGCGGGCCAGATACGCAGTATTTT.